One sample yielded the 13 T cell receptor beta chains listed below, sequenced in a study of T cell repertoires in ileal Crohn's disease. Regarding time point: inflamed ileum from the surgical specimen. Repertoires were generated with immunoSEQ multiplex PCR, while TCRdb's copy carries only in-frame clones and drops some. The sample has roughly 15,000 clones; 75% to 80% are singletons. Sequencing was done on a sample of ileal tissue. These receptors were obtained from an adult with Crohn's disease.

CDR3 nucleotides: TGTGCCAGCAGCTTGGGCCAGGGAGATGGCTACACCTTC. Amino acid sequence: CASSLGQGDGYTF. The chain combines TRBV5-6 with TRBJ1-2; a possible D gene is TRBD1 (5 bases). V lost 0 bases and J 6 bases, leaving 9 bases between the germline ends. The CDR3 extends over 13 amino acids. Germline lookup yields CDR1 SGHDT and CDR2 YYEEEE.

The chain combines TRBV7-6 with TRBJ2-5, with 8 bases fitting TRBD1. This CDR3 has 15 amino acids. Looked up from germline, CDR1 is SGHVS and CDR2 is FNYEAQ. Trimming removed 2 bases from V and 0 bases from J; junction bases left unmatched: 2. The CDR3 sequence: CASSLSGGYQETQYF. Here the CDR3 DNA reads TGTGCCAGCAGCTTATCAGGGGGCTACCAAGAGACCCAGTACTTC.

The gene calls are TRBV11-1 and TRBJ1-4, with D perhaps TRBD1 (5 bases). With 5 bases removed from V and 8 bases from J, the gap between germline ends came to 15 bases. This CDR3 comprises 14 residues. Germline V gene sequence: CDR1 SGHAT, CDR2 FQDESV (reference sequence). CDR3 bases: TGTGCCAGCAGCCTCGGCCTTCGGGGGGAAAAACTGTTTTTT. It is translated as CASSLGLRGEKLFF.

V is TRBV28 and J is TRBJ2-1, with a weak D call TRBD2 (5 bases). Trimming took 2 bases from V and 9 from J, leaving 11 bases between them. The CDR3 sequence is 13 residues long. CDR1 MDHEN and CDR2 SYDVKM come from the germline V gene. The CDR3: CASSLSTSAEQFF. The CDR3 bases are TGTGCCAGCAGTTTAAGTACTAGTGCTGAGCAGTTCTTC.

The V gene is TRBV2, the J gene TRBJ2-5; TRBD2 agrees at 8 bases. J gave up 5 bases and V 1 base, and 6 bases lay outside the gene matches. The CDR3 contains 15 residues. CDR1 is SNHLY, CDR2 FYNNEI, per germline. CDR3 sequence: CASSEVRLASETQYF. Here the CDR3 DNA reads TGTGCCAGCAGTGAAGTCCGACTAGCGTCCGAGACCCAGTACTTC.

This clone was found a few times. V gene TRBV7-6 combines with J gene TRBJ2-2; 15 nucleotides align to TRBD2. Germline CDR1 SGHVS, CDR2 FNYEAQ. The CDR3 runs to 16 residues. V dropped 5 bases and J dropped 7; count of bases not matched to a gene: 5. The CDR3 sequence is CASSTGLAGGGGELFF. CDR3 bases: TGTGCCAGCAGCACGGGACTAGCGGGGGGCGGCGGGGAGCTGTTTTTT.

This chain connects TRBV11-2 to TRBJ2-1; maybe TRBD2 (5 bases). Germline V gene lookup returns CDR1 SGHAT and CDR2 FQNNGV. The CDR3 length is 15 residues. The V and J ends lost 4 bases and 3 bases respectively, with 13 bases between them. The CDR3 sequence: CASSSTTDYYNEQFF. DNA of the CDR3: TGTGCCAGCAGCTCCACGACCGACTACTACAATGAGCAGTTCTTC.

In nucleotides, the CDR3 is TGTGCCAGCAGCTACACAGGGGGGGGCGAGCAGTACTTC. Translated, it gives CASSYTGGGEQYF. The chain joins TRBV7-9 to TRBJ2-7; tentative D call: TRBD1 (8 bases). This CDR3 spans 13 amino acids. The germline V gene encodes CDR1 SEHNR and CDR2 FQNEAQ (reference sequence). Trimming pared 4 bases from V and 6 bases from J, leaving 13 bases between.

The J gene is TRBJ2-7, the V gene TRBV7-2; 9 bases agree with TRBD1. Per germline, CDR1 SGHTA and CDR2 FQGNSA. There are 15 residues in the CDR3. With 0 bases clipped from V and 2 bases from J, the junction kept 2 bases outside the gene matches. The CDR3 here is CASSLAGQGPYEQYF. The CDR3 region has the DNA TGTGCCAGCAGCTTAGCGGGACAGGGACCCTACGAGCAGTACTTC.

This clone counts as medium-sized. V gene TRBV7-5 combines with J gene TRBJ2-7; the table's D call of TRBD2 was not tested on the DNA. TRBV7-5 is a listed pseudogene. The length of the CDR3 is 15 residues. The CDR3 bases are TGTGTCAGAAGCTTAGGAGGGGGGGGCCCCTACGAGCAGTACTTC. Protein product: CVRSLGGGGPYEQYF.

The CDR3 nucleotides read TGTGCCAGCAGCCCCGGACAGGGCACAGATACGCAGTATTTT. Residues: CASSPGQGTDTQYF. This chain connects TRBV7-2 to TRBJ2-3; TRBD1 agrees at 7 bases. Germline CDR1 reads SGHTA; CDR2 reads FQGNSA. The CDR3 runs to 14 residues. Trimming cost V 5 bases and J 1 base; bases outside gene matches: 3. The full variable domain, its missing parts supplied by reference TRBV7-2 and TRBJ2-3, is GAGVSQSPSNKVTEKGKDVELRCDPISGHTALYWYRQSLGQGLEFLIYFQGNSAPDKSGLPSDRFSAERTGGSVSTLTIQRTQQEDSAVYLCASSPGQGTDTQYFGPGTRLTVL.

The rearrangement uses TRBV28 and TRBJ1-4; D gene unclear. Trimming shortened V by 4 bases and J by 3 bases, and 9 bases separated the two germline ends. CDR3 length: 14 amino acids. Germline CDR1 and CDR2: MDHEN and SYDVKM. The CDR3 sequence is CASSSPPANEKLFF. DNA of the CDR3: TGTGCCAGCAGTTCCCCCCCCGCTAATGAAAAACTGTTTTTT.

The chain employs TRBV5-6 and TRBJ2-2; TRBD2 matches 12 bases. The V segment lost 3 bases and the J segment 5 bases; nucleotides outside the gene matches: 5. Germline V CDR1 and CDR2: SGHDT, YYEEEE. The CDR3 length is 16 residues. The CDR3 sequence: CASSWGLAGHTGELFF. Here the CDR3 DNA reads TGTGCCAGCAGCTGGGGACTAGCGGGCCATACCGGGGAGCTGTTTTTT.